Shown below are 11 T cell receptor beta chains from a single sample sequenced in a study of T cells after yellow fever vaccination. TCRdb fed the 5' RACE reads into MiXCR, producing one record per CDR3 protein. Here the sample spans roughly 250,000 distinct CDR3 sequences, 10% to 15% being singletons. The input for sequencing was CD4+ T cells sorted from PBMCs, taken 45 days after the yellow fever booster vaccination. The origin of the receptors is a man younger than 45 who received the YFV17D yellow fever vaccine.

This clonotype was counted between two and nine times. This chain connects TRBV7-9 to TRBJ1-5; D is possibly TRBD1 (6 bases). V was trimmed by 5 bases and J by 0 bases, leaving 11 bases between them. The germline V gene has CDR1 SEHNR and CDR2 FQNEAQ (reference sequence). The length of the CDR3 is 15 residues. The CDR3 reads CASSGQPGSNQPQHF. Written as DNA, the CDR3 is TGTGCCAGCAGCGGACAGCCGGGTAGCAATCAGCCCCAGCATTTT.

V is TRBV6-5 and J is TRBJ1-1; no definite D call. The CDR3 sequence is 11 residues long. The germline V and J ends were trimmed by 6 bases and 8 bases, with 10 bases remaining between them. Germline V gives CDR1 MNHEY, CDR2 SVGAGI. CDR3 sequence (DNA): TGTGCCAGCAGGAGAGAATCCGAAGCTTTCTTT. Protein: CASRRESEAFF.

This clonotype was recorded many times. The chain is built from TRBV20-1 and TRBJ2-7, with TRBD2 matching over 11 bases. Trimming took 5 bases from V and 3 from J; bases not matched to a gene: 6. This CDR3 comprises 14 residues. Germline V lookup: CDR1 DFQATT, CDR2 SNEGSKA (reference sequence). The CDR3 protein is CSASLAGGLYEQYF. The CDR3 nucleotides are TGCAGTGCTTCCCTAGCGGGAGGACTCTACGAGCAGTACTTC.

Only a few counts were recorded for this clonotype. The genes are TRBV20-1 and TRBJ2-3; D possibly corresponds to TRBD2 (6 bases). This CDR3 is built from 13 residues. Germline CDR1 DFQATT, CDR2 SNEGSKA (reference sequence). With 6 bases removed from V and 1 base from J, the gap between germline ends came to 11 bases. The CDR3 spells CSARPGGTDTQYF. CDR3 sequence (DNA): TGCAGTGCCCGTCCGGGGGGCACAGATACGCAGTATTTT.

The V call is TRBV20-1, the J call TRBJ2-2, with 10 positions matching TRBD1. CDR1 is DFQATT, CDR2 SNEGSKA, per germline (reference sequence). This CDR3 has 16 residues. The trim removed 6 bases at V and 8 bases at J, leaving 15 bases unmatched. CDR3 bases: TGCAGTGCATCAGGGTTGGGGGACAGGGGTTCGGGGGAGCTGTTTTTT. Protein: CSASGLGDRGSGELFF.

This clonotype appeared a few times. The chain combines TRBV5-1 with TRBJ2-1, with no clear D. Trimming took off 4 bases at V and 2 bases at J, with 16 bases between the two ends. The V gene's germline CDR1 is SGHRS and CDR2 YFSETQ. The CDR3 consists of 16 residues. DNA of the CDR3: TGCGCCAGCAGCCCGCGCGGAAAAGGGACCTACAATGAGCAGTTCTTC. Translating it yields CASSPRGKGTYNEQFF.

This chain links TRBV20-1 with TRBJ2-5; D is unclear. Per the germline V gene, CDR1 is DFQATT and CDR2 is SNEGSKA (reference sequence). Trimming pared 0 bases from V and 5 bases from J, leaving 16 bases between. The CDR3 is made up of 15 amino acids. CDR3 DNA sequence: TGCAGTGCTAGAGATCCTCTACAGACGGAGGAGACCCAGTACTTC. Its translation is CSARDPLQTEETQYF.

This clonotype was detected a few times. CDR3 loop: CASSLPSGLAGVSTDTQYF. The CDR3 DNA reads TGCGCCAGCAGCTTACCATCGGGACTAGCGGGAGTTAGCACAGATACGCAGTATTTT. The V call is TRBV5-1, the J call TRBJ2-3, with TRBD2 matching 14 bases. This CDR3 contains 19 residues. The germline CDR1 and CDR2 sequences are SGHRS and YFSETQ. The trim removed 2 bases at V and 0 bases at J, leaving 8 bases unmatched.

The rearrangement joins TRBV4-1 to TRBJ2-1, with a weak D call TRBD1 (6 bases). CDR3 length equals 15 residues. The V end lost 1 base, the J end lost 8 bases, and 15 bases lay between the germline ends. Germline-derived CDR1 and CDR2 are MGHRA and YSYEKL. The CDR3 region is CASSQVAIGGDEQFF. CDR3 nucleotides: TGCGCCAGCAGCCAAGTTGCAATTGGGGGCGATGAGCAGTTCTTC.

This clonotype was counted only a few times. The rearrangement uses TRBV20-1 and TRBJ2-3; 12 positions match TRBD2. The CDR3 totals 16 residues. Per the germline V gene, CDR1 is DFQATT and CDR2 is SNEGSKA (reference sequence). J lost 7 bases, V lost 2 bases, and 10 bases had no gene match. The CDR3 coding sequence is TGCAGTGCTAGATCAAATGAAGGACTAGCGGGACATACGCAGTATTTT. Translated, it gives CSARSNEGLAGHTQYF.

This clonotype appeared a few times. The rearrangement uses TRBV20-1 and TRBJ2-3; maybe TRBD2 (5 bases). Between the trimmed V and J ends, which lost 5 bases and 2 bases, there was a span of 11 bases. Germline CDR1 DFQATT, CDR2 SNEGSKA (reference sequence). The CDR3 extends over 13 amino acids. The CDR3 nucleotides read TGCAGTGCTCAAAGCGGACCCACAGATACGCAGTATTTT. Translation gives CSAQSGPTDTQYF.